This entry lists 29 T cell receptor beta chains sequenced from one sample in a study of spatial heterogeneity in lung cancer. TCRdb re-called the 5' RACE reads with MiXCR, one entry per CDR3 protein. This sample has 40,000 or so distinct CDR3 sequences, with 7.5% found just once. Time point indicated: sample taken at primary tumor resection. Whole RNA, which was extracted from tumor, nontumor lung tissue or frozen PBMC, was sequenced without any cell sorting. Sample: PBMCs, taken at surgery. Receptor source: a male donor with early-stage non-small cell lung cancer.

This clonotype was counted between two and nine times. The V call is TRBV11-3, the J call TRBJ2-1; D is possibly TRBD1 (6 bases). Germline lookup yields CDR1 SGHNT and CDR2 YENEEA. The CDR3 is 20 residues long. Deletions cut 1 base from V and 4 bases from J, with 26 bases between. The DNA of the CDR3 is TGTGCCAGCAGCTTAGGGTTTGCTGCGCAACAGGGTTTAGGGTACAATGAGCAGTTCTTC. Translated, it gives CASSLGFAAQQGLGYNEQFF.

This clonotype was seen repeatedly, ten times or more. J is TRBJ1-1 and V is TRBV27, with D possibly matching TRBD1 (5 bases). Trimming pared 5 bases from V and 8 bases from J, leaving 24 bases between. Germline CDR1 and CDR2: MNHEY and SMNVEV (reference sequence). The length of the CDR3 is 16 residues. CDR3 nucleotide sequence: TGTGCCAGCAGTCCCAGGATTGGCCAGGGATGGGCCGAAGCTTTCTTT. The encoded protein is CASSPRIGQGWAEAFF.

The chain is built from TRBV6-2 or TRBV6-3 and TRBJ2-3; TRBD2 agrees at 10 bases. The germline CDR1 and CDR2 sequences are MNHEY and SVGEGT. CDR3 length: 14 amino acids. Unmatched junction bases numbered 0, after V lost 2 bases and J lost 4 bases. CDR3 amino acids: CASSYSGGADTQYF. CDR3 nucleotide sequence: TGTGCCAGCAGTTACAGCGGGGGGGCAGATACGCAGTATTTT.

At least ten counts were recorded for this clonotype. The chain is built from TRBV6-2 or TRBV6-3 and TRBJ2-7; 8 bases are a match to TRBD2. Trimming removed 0 bases from V and 3 bases from J; junction bases left unmatched: 7. CDR3 length: 16 residues. From germline, CDR1 is MNHEY and CDR2 SVGEGT. CDR3 sequence: CASSYSTSEINYEQYF. The CDR3 DNA is TGTGCCAGCAGTTACTCGACTAGCGAGATTAACTACGAGCAGTACTTC.

This clonotype came up many times. V gene TRBV24-1 combines with J gene TRBJ1-1; weak D call: TRBD1 (5 bases). CDR3 length equals 14 residues. V was clipped by 2 bases and J by 0 bases, with 6 bases between them. Germline CDR1 is KGHDR and CDR2 is SFDVKD. Written as DNA, the CDR3 is TGTGCCACCAGTGATTCCAGGGTGAACACTGAAGCTTTCTTT. Translating gives CATSDSRVNTEAFF.

This clonotype has just a few counts. This chain uses TRBV7-3 with TRBJ2-1; 12 bases are shared with TRBD2. CDR1 and CDR2 from the germline V gene are SGHTA and FQGTGA. V shed 7 bases and J 3 bases; nucleotides not matched to a gene: 4. The CDR3 has 15 amino acids. The CDR3 DNA reads TGTGCCAGCAATCTACTAGCGGGGGGCTACAATGAGCAGTTCTTC. It encodes CASNLLAGGYNEQFF.

The V call is TRBV7-2, the J call TRBJ2-7; a weak D match, TRBD2 (6 bases). CDR3 size: 13 residues. Trimming pared 1 base from V and 5 bases from J, leaving 9 bases between. CDR1 SGHTA and CDR2 FQGNSA come from the germline V gene. CDR3 DNA sequence: TGTGCCAGCAGCTTAGTTTGGGAGGACGAGCAGTACGTC. It is translated as CASSLVWEDEQYV.

This clonotype was recorded a few times. The chain uses TRBV10-3 and TRBJ1-1; D gene ambiguous. The germline V and J ends were trimmed by 3 bases and 8 bases, with 10 bases remaining between them. The length of the CDR3 is 12 residues. In germline, CDR1 is ENHRY, CDR2 SYGVKD. The CDR3 reads CAISDQWPEAFF. The CDR3 DNA follows: TGTGCCATCAGTGATCAGTGGCCCGAAGCTTTCTTT.

This chain links TRBV20-1 with TRBJ2-7; perhaps TRBD2 as D (6 bases). The germline CDR1 and CDR2 sequences are DFQATT and SNEGSKA (reference sequence). V was trimmed by 1 base and J by 2 bases, leaving 15 bases between them. This CDR3 is built from 15 residues. CDR3 protein: CSARGDLGGPYEQYF. The CDR3 region has the DNA TGCAGTGCTAGAGGGGACTTGGGAGGTCCCTACGAGCAGTACTTC.

This clonotype occurred many times. This chain joins TRBV11-2 and TRBJ2-3; D is ambiguous. Germline CDR1 reads SGHAT; CDR2 reads FQNNGV. Between the trimmed V and J ends, which lost 2 bases and 2 bases, there was a span of 11 bases. The CDR3 has 15 amino acids. The CDR3 DNA is TGTGCCAGCAGCTTACTCCTACCTCACACAGATACGCAGTATTTT. Encoded protein: CASSLLLPHTDTQYF. Filled out from reference TRBV11-2 and TRBJ2-3, the complete variable domain reads EAGVAQSPRYKIIEKRQSVAFWCNPISGHATLYWYQQILGQGPKLLIQFQNNGVVDDSQLPKDRFSAERLKGVDSTLKIQPAKLEDSAVYLCASSLLLPHTDTQYFGPGTRLTVL.

This clonotype was detected a few times. The CDR3 reads CASSSGRGYEKLFF. CDR3 in DNA: TGCGCCAGCAGTTCGGGCCGGGGCTATGAAAAACTGTTTTTT. The rearrangement joins TRBV5-1 to TRBJ1-4; possibly TRBD1 for D (5 bases). The V gene's germline CDR1 is SGHRS and CDR2 YFSETQ. Trimming shortened V by 5 bases and J by 6 bases, and 14 bases separated the two germline ends. The CDR3 extends over 14 amino acids. Drawing the rest from reference TRBV5-1 and TRBJ1-4, the complete variable domain is KAGVTQTPRYLIKTRGQQVTLSCSPISGHRSVSWYQQTPGQGLQFLFEYFSETQRNKGNFPGRFSGRQFSNSRSEMNVSTLELGDSALYLCASSSGRGYEKLFFGSGTQLSVL.

This clonotype was detected many times. The chain combines TRBV7-9 with TRBJ2-5, with D maybe TRBD1 (5 bases). CDR1 and CDR2 from the germline V gene are SEHNR and FQNEAQ (reference sequence). There are 13 residues in the CDR3. The V and J ends lost 5 bases and 1 base respectively, with 8 bases between them. Written as DNA, the CDR3 is TGTGCCAGCAGCCGACAGTTCCAAGAGACCCAGTACTTC. As protein: CASSRQFQETQYF.

This clonotype came up many times. J is TRBJ1-1 and V is TRBV6-5, with D unresolved. Germline loops: CDR1 MNHEY, CDR2 SVGAGI. Between the trimmed V and J ends, which lost 2 bases and 5 bases, there was a span of 9 bases. The CDR3 has 13 residues. The CDR3 coding sequence is TGTGCCAGCAGTTACAGTAGTAGTACTGAAGCTTTCTTT. Translation gives CASSYSSSTEAFF.

This clonotype occurred many times. The V and J genes are TRBV4-3 and TRBJ2-2; D is undetermined. The length of the CDR3 is 17 residues. Germline CDR1 and CDR2: LGHNA and YSLEER. V gave up 0 bases and J gave up 3 bases, with 14 bases separating them. The CDR3 bases are TGCGCCAGCAGCCAAGATGGGCCAGGACGACACACCGGGGAGCTGTTTTTT. It specifies CASSQDGPGRHTGELFF.

This clonotype was seen many times. J is TRBJ1-4 and V is TRBV4-3, with D perhaps TRBD1 (5 bases). Germline V gene sequence: CDR1 LGHNA, CDR2 YSLEER. This CDR3 comprises 14 residues. V was shortened by 1 base and J by 5 bases, with 8 bases between the two germline ends. As DNA, the CDR3 is TGCGCCAGCAGCCAAGCGACAGTAAATGAAAAACTGTTTTTT. Translation gives CASSQATVNEKLFF.

This clonotype was counted ten times or more. This chain joins TRBV24-1 and TRBJ2-5; possible D gene TRBD1, 5 bases. Germline assignment: CDR1 KGHDR and CDR2 SFDVKD. This CDR3 comprises 15 residues. V dropped 9 bases and J dropped 2 bases, with 18 bases sitting between them. The CDR3 here is CATGKGARSQETQYF. In DNA form, the CDR3 reads TGTGCCACCGGCAAAGGGGCGAGGTCACAAGAGACCCAGTACTTC.

Many counts were recorded for this clonotype. V is TRBV7-9 and J is TRBJ1-2; a weak D match, TRBD1 (5 bases). V was cut by 3 bases and J by 4 bases, with 12 bases left in between. Germline V gives CDR1 SEHNR, CDR2 FQNEAQ (reference sequence). The CDR3 runs to 14 residues. The DNA for the CDR3 is TGTGCCAGCAGCTTGAGCGGGGCACTCTATGGCTACACCTTC. It specifies CASSLSGALYGYTF.

This clonotype was seen many times. The chain employs TRBV6-2 or TRBV6-3 and TRBJ1-5, with 9 bases identical to TRBD1. Germline V gene sequence: CDR1 MNHEY, CDR2 SVGEGT. The CDR3 is 15 amino acids. V shed 2 bases, J shed 6 bases, and the junction held 5 bases outside the gene matches. The CDR3 reads CASSYPQGAGQPQHF. DNA of the CDR3: TGTGCCAGCAGTTACCCACAGGGGGCGGGTCAGCCCCAGCATTTT.

This clonotype has at least ten counts. This chain connects TRBV24-1 to TRBJ2-3, with TRBD2 matching over 12 bases. Germline CDR1 is KGHDR and CDR2 is SFDVKD. V lost 4 bases, J lost 5 bases, and 9 bases stayed unmatched. This CDR3 is built from 17 residues. The CDR3 bases are TGTGCCACCAGTGACACACCGGGACTAGCGGGTGGAGATACGCAGTATTTT. This sequence encodes CATSDTPGLAGGDTQYF.

This clonotype has at least ten counts. The rearrangement joins TRBV7-2 to TRBJ1-1; D might be TRBD1 (6 bases). Trimming pared 4 bases from V and 6 bases from J, leaving 12 bases between. This CDR3 comprises 13 residues. Germline V lookup: CDR1 SGHTA, CDR2 FQGNSA. The CDR3 DNA follows: TGTGCCAGCAGCTCACAGGGCTTCGCTGAAGCTTTCTTT. It specifies CASSSQGFAEAFF.

The chain is built from TRBV7-2 and TRBJ2-3; the D gene is possibly TRBD2 (6 bases). V was clipped by 5 bases and J by 4 bases, with 19 bases between them. CDR3 length: 16 amino acids. CDR1 is SGHTA, CDR2 FQGNSA, per germline. The CDR3 DNA sequence: TGTGCCAGCAGCCCCCGAGACGGAGGAGGGCCAGATACGCAGTATTTT. Translating it yields CASSPRDGGGPDTQYF.

This clonotype was detected a few times. The chain has TRBV18 and TRBJ2-3; 8 bases align to TRBD2. This CDR3 region has 16 residues. Germline V CDR1 and CDR2: KGHSH, LQKENI. Germline trimming cut 0 bases from V and 4 bases from J; bases unmatched to any gene: 6. CDR3 loop: CASSPPGAGVSDTQYF. CDR3 in DNA: TGTGCCAGCTCACCACCTGGAGCGGGGGTGTCAGATACGCAGTATTTT.

This clonotype was counted ten times or more. The chain uses TRBV5-1 and TRBJ1-1; a weak D match, TRBD1 (6 bases). Trimming took 6 bases from V and 2 from J, leaving 17 bases between them. CDR3 length equals 15 residues. Germline values: CDR1 SGHRS, CDR2 YFSETQ. DNA of the CDR3: TGCGCCAGCACTCCAATGGGGGGCGATAACACTGAAGCTTTCTTT. It translates to CASTPMGGDNTEAFF.

This clonotype was counted at least ten times. This chain uses TRBV29-1 with TRBJ1-2; D uncertain. Germline lookup yields CDR1 SQVTM and CDR2 ANQGSEA. The CDR3 contains 14 residues. V lost 3 bases and J lost 1, with 12 bases in between. CDR3 in amino acids: CSVELQNLNYGYTF. CDR3 in DNA: TGCAGCGTTGAGCTGCAGAATCTTAACTATGGCTACACCTTC.

This clonotype appeared many times. The chain joins TRBV27 to TRBJ2-7; 12 bases fit TRBD1. The germline V gene encodes CDR1 MNHEY and CDR2 SMNVEV (reference sequence). The J segment lost 2 bases and the V segment lost 5 bases, leaving 7 bases of the junction unmatched. The CDR3 covers 16 residues. For the CDR3, the DNA is TGTGCCAGCAGTAACCCCGGGACAGGGGGCCCCTACGAGCAGTACGTC. Translation: CASSNPGTGGPYEQYV.

This clonotype was observed a few times. The V call is TRBV6-1, the J call TRBJ2-3, with TRBD1 matching 9 bases. The junction had 7 bases not matched to a gene; V was cut back by 6 bases and J by 6 bases. CDR1 and CDR2 (germline): MNHNS, SASEGT. CDR3 size: 14 residues. The CDR3 DNA follows: TGTGCCAGCAGCTTAGACAGGGGGTCGGATACGCAGTATTTT. Encoded protein: CASSLDRGSDTQYF.

In its sample, this clonotype was seen many times. The gene calls are TRBV27 and TRBJ2-2, with D unresolved. The V gene lost 3 bases and the J gene lost 1 base, with 3 bases spanning the gap. The germline gives CDR1 MNHEY, CDR2 SMNVEV (reference sequence). This CDR3 spans 13 amino acids. The CDR3: CASSLGNTGELFF. CDR3 DNA: TGTGCCAGCAGTTTGGGGAACACCGGGGAGCTGTTTTTT.

This clonotype was observed at least ten times. The rearrangement links TRBV3-1 to TRBJ2-2, with 8 bases that match TRBD2. CDR1 and CDR2 (germline): LGHDT, YNNKEL (reference sequence). Trimming at V came to 1 base and at J to 4 bases, leaving 11 bases not matched to a gene. This CDR3 has 18 amino acids. The CDR3 DNA follows: TGTGCCAGCAGCCAAGTCAATTTGGCGGGGACTAGCACCGGGGAGCTGTTTTTT. As protein: CASSQVNLAGTSTGELFF.

This clonotype was counted a few times. This sequence joins TRBV27 and TRBJ2-1, with D possibly being TRBD2 (6 bases). CDR3 length equals 14 residues. CDR1 and CDR2 (germline): MNHEY, SMNVEV (reference sequence). Trimming removed 1 base from V and 8 bases from J, with 12 bases in between. In DNA, the CDR3 is TGTGCCAGCAGTTTATTCTCTTGGGAGGATGAGCAGTTCTTC. Residues: CASSLFSWEDEQFF.